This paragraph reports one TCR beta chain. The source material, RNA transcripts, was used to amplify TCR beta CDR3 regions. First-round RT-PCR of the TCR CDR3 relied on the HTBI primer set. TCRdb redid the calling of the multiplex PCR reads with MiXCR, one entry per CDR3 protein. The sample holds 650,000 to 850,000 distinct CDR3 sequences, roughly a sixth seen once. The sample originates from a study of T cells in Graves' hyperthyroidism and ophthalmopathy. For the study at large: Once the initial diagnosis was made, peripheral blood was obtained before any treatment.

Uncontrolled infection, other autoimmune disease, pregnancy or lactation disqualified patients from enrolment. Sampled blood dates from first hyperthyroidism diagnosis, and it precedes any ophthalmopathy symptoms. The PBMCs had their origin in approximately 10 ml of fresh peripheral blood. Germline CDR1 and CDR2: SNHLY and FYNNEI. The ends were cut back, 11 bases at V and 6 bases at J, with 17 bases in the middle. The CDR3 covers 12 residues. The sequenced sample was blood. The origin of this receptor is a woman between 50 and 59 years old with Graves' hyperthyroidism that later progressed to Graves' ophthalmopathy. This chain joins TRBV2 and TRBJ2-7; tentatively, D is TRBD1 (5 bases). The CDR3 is CAGTRTPAEQYF. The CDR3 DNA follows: TGTGCCGGTACCAGGACACCAGCCGAGCAGTACTTC.